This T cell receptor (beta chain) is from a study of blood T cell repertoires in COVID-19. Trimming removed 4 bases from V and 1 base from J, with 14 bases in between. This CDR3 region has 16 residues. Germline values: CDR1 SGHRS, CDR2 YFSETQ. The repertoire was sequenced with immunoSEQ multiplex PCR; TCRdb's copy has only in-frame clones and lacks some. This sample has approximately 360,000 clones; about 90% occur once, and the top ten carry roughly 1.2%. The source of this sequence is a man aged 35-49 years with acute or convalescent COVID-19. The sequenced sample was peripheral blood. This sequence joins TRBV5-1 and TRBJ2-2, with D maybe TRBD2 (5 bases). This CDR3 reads CASSVETRGNTGELFF. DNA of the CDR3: TGCGCCAGCAGCGTAGAGACTCGGGGGAACACCGGGGAGCTGTTTTTT.